This T cell receptor beta chain originates from a study of metastatic and nonmetastatic thyroid tumors. Across the study: Across peripheral blood and tumor or nodule tissue samples taken from malignant and benign thyroid patients, the repertoires were compared with one another.

Germline CDR1 reads KGHSH; CDR2 reads LQKENI. The CDR3 runs 14 residues. The ends were cut back, 2 bases at V and 0 bases at J, with 6 bases in the middle. Original processing methods: Variation in CDR3 across clinicopathological groups served as the basis for constructing a distant-metastasis classifier in papillary thyroid cancer. MiXCR reprocessed the PCR reads for TCRdb. The V and J calls, along with clone size, are taken from TCRdb and not from the paper's own processing. Of about 25,000 clones in the sample, approximately 20% were seen once. Ahead of thyroid surgery, no patient had received treatment of any kind. This clone has ten or more counts. Its target is unknown. General observations from the study: Versus benign nodules, malignant thyroid tumors reportedly had significantly higher TCR beta diversity, in blood and tumor.

The sequence came from a female donor with papillary thyroid cancer or a benign thyroid nodule (not recorded which). Some clones in this sample may be carry-over from other donors' samples. The sequenced sample consisted of blood. The chain is built from TRBV18 and TRBJ2-3; D remains ambiguous. CDR3 nucleotides: TGTGCCAGCTCACCAGGGATTAGCACAGATACGCAGTATTTT. Its translation is CASSPGISTDTQYF.